This is a list of T cell receptor beta chains from one sample in a study of PD-L1 blockade in urothelial cancer. Data came from immunoSEQ multiplex PCR; TCRdb stores just in-frame clones and leaves some out. Among under 80,000 clones listed, roughly 81% were seen once. The sequenced sample was PBMCs, obtained around atezolizumab (anti-PD-L1) treatment. These receptors all come from a man aged 70 or older with urothelial cancer. Each CDR3 is given without its conserved first and last residue. D genes are given only for firm matches. Where a row states a size, it is once, few, many or the class of an expanded clone; other rows omit it.

v_call: TRBV2
d_call: NA
clone_size: NA
j_call: TRBJ2-1
cdr3_aa: ASITGHNHNEQF

v_call: TRBV6-1
d_call: NA
clone_size: NA
j_call: TRBJ1-5
cdr3_aa: ASSEGGGGQPQH

v_call: TRBV11-3
d_call: NA
clone_size: few
j_call: TRBJ2-1
cdr3_aa: ASSLEGTWSNEQF

v_call: TRBV29-1
d_call: NA
clone_size: NA
j_call: TRBJ2-1
cdr3_aa: SVDGGTDEQF

v_call: TRBV4-1
d_call: TRBD1
clone_size: medium-sized
j_call: TRBJ1-1
cdr3_aa: ASSQPSRGGPPNTEAF

v_call: TRBV2
d_call: NA
clone_size: NA
j_call: TRBJ2-7
cdr3_aa: ASSEEQGKDEQY

v_call: TRBV13
d_call: TRBD1
clone_size: NA
j_call: TRBJ1-2
cdr3_aa: ASSLAQGQGIYGYT

v_call: TRBV6-5
d_call: NA
clone_size: medium-sized
j_call: TRBJ2-2
cdr3_aa: ASRPRSGSGELF

v_call: TRBV7-2
d_call: NA
clone_size: once
j_call: TRBJ2-5
cdr3_aa: ASSKQGQETQY

v_call: TRBV27
d_call: TRBD1
clone_size: NA
j_call: TRBJ1-1
cdr3_aa: ASSLQGARGNTEAF

v_call: TRBV19
d_call: NA
clone_size: NA
j_call: TRBJ2-3
cdr3_aa: ASSIRRAGADTQY

v_call: TRBV5-1
d_call: NA
clone_size: once
j_call: TRBJ2-3
cdr3_aa: ASSPGVASTDTQY

v_call: TRBV5-1
d_call: NA
clone_size: NA
j_call: TRBJ2-3
cdr3_aa: ASSLAASADTQY

v_call: TRBV29-1
d_call: TRBD2
clone_size: NA
j_call: TRBJ2-6
cdr3_aa: SVEDLAGKVSGANVLT

v_call: TRBV6-1
d_call: TRBD1
clone_size: NA
j_call: TRBJ1-2
cdr3_aa: ASKGRGDYGYT

v_call: TRBV5-7
d_call: TRBD1
clone_size: NA
j_call: TRBJ1-2
cdr3_aa: ASSIKTGALFGYT

v_call: TRBV7-6
d_call: TRBD2
clone_size: NA
j_call: TRBJ2-1
cdr3_aa: ASSFGEGQF

v_call: TRBV5-1
d_call: NA
clone_size: NA
j_call: TRBJ2-1
cdr3_aa: ASSPGGSGDYNEQF

v_call: TRBV7-9
d_call: TRBD1
clone_size: NA
j_call: TRBJ2-6
cdr3_aa: ASSSSKAGGFAGANVLT

v_call: TRBV5-4
d_call: NA
clone_size: NA
j_call: TRBJ2-7
cdr3_aa: ASSSGTTTYEQY

v_call: TRBV30
d_call: TRBD1
clone_size: NA
j_call: TRBJ2-3
cdr3_aa: AWNRDRVTDTQY

v_call: TRBV4-3
d_call: TRBD1
clone_size: NA
j_call: TRBJ1-2
cdr3_aa: ASSTHRGINYGYT

v_call: TRBV14
d_call: NA
clone_size: NA
j_call: TRBJ2-7
cdr3_aa: ASSQDTDYGREQY

v_call: TRBV18
d_call: TRBD1
clone_size: NA
j_call: TRBJ1-2
cdr3_aa: ASSLLGEGAYGYT

v_call: TRBV5-6
d_call: NA
clone_size: NA
j_call: TRBJ2-7
cdr3_aa: ASSLGGGTYEQY

v_call: TRBV15
d_call: NA
clone_size: NA
j_call: TRBJ1-1
cdr3_aa: ATSIGGTEAF

v_call: TRBV7-2
d_call: NA
clone_size: NA
j_call: TRBJ1-2
cdr3_aa: ASSLGTPSSGYT

v_call: TRBV5-1
d_call: NA
clone_size: NA
j_call: TRBJ1-1
cdr3_aa: ASSPGEGGTEAF

v_call: TRBV11-2
d_call: NA
clone_size: NA
j_call: TRBJ2-5
cdr3_aa: ASSLDPLGGRETQY

v_call: TRBV6-5
d_call: NA
clone_size: NA
j_call: TRBJ1-2
cdr3_aa: ASSPGYGYT

v_call: TRBV4-1
d_call: NA
clone_size: few
j_call: TRBJ1-2
cdr3_aa: ASSQEEGRDYGYT

v_call: TRBV19
d_call: NA
clone_size: once
j_call: TRBJ2-7
cdr3_aa: ASSIGSSGYEQY

v_call: TRBV5-6
d_call: TRBD1
clone_size: NA
j_call: TRBJ1-2
cdr3_aa: ASRRDPGQALYGYT

v_call: TRBV30
d_call: NA
clone_size: NA
j_call: TRBJ1-3
cdr3_aa: AWGSGGAGHSGNTIY

v_call: TRBV6-5
d_call: TRBD2
clone_size: NA
j_call: TRBJ2-1
cdr3_aa: ASSYRIAGGTDEQF

v_call: TRBV27
d_call: NA
clone_size: NA
j_call: TRBJ2-2
cdr3_aa: ASSLSLAYTGELF

v_call: TRBV15
d_call: NA
clone_size: NA
j_call: TRBJ2-2
cdr3_aa: ATSRLKGGTGELF

v_call: TRBV10-1
d_call: TRBD1
clone_size: few
j_call: TRBJ2-3
cdr3_aa: ASTLYRGPMCTDTQY

v_call: TRBV5-4
d_call: NA
clone_size: NA
j_call: TRBJ1-1
cdr3_aa: ASSLNSDMPEAF

v_call: TRBV14
d_call: NA
clone_size: NA
j_call: TRBJ2-3
cdr3_aa: ASSPGQSTDTQY

v_call: TRBV6-5
d_call: TRBD2
clone_size: once
j_call: TRBJ2-3
cdr3_aa: ASSSSLAGEADTQY

v_call: TRBV11-1
d_call: NA
clone_size: few
j_call: TRBJ2-5
cdr3_aa: ASSLAAGTQY

v_call: TRBV14
d_call: NA
clone_size: few
j_call: TRBJ2-5
cdr3_aa: ASSQDPPGWRETQY

v_call: TRBV7-2
d_call: NA
clone_size: once
j_call: TRBJ2-7
cdr3_aa: ASSLDGRPQSYEQY

v_call: TRBV7-9
d_call: TRBD1
clone_size: NA
j_call: TRBJ1-2
cdr3_aa: ASSTGTGGHYGYT

v_call: TRBV7-3
d_call: TRBD1
clone_size: NA
j_call: TRBJ1-6
cdr3_aa: ASSLSGTDSPLH

v_call: TRBV6-5
d_call: NA
clone_size: NA
j_call: TRBJ1-1
cdr3_aa: ASSRDRNTEAF

v_call: TRBV4-1
d_call: TRBD1
clone_size: NA
j_call: TRBJ2-7
cdr3_aa: ASSHPRQGGLYEQY

v_call: TRBV6-5
d_call: TRBD1
clone_size: NA
j_call: TRBJ1-1
cdr3_aa: ASSGQVMNTEAF

v_call: TRBV7-2
d_call: TRBD1
clone_size: NA
j_call: TRBJ2-7
cdr3_aa: ASSTRQGAHEQY

v_call: TRBV9
d_call: NA
clone_size: few
j_call: TRBJ2-7
cdr3_aa: ASSVGGQDREQY

v_call: TRBV10-3
d_call: NA
clone_size: NA
j_call: TRBJ1-2
cdr3_aa: AIGEGNYGYT